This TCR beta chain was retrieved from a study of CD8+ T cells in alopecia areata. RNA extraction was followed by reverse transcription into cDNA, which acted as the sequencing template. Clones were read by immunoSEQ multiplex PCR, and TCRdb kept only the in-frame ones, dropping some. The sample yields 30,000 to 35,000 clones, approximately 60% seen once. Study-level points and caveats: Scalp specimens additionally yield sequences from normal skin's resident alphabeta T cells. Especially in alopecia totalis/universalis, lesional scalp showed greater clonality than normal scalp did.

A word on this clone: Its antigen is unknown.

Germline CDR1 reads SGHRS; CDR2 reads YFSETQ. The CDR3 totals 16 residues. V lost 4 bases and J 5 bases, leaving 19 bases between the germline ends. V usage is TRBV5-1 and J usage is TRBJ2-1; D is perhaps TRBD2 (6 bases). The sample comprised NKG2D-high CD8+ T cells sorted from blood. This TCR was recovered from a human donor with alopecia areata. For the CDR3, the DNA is TGCGCCAGCAGCCCAGGCGCGGGGCTCAGCCACAATGAGCAGTTCTTC. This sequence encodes CASSPGAGLSHNEQFF.